The clone carrying this T cell receptor (beta chain) was seen more than once but under ten times. Its target is not known. The data were obtained in a study of early T cells in non-severe SARS-CoV-2 infection. Study details: Sequencing input comprised bulk RNA from unsorted whole blood; chain pairing was not available.

Trimming shortened V by 1 base and J by 4 bases, and 10 bases separated the two germline ends. There are 15 residues in the CDR3. Germline V gene data show CDR1 as SGHTA and CDR2 as FQGNSA. Points from the study as a whole: Matches to VDJdb favored anti-spike CD8 responses and missed private and CD4 specificities.

Unique molecular identifiers were added to individual cDNA molecules. TCRdb re-analysed the 5' RACE reads in MiXCR, keeping a single row per CDR3 protein. Among some 44,000 distinct CDR3 sequences listed, 5% to 6.5% were seen once. The source material was whole blood, sampled at baseline. The V and J genes are TRBV7-2 and TRBJ1-4; D might be TRBD1 (5 bases). The clonotype was recovered from an adult who was a healthcare worker with PCR-confirmed SARS-CoV-2 infection or an uninfected control (not recorded which). The CDR3 DNA reads TGTGCCAGCAGCTTAGTCGGGGGGAATAATGAAAAACTGTTTTTT. Amino acid sequence: CASSLVGGNNEKLFF.